The 32 T cell receptor beta chains listed next were all sequenced from one sample in a study of blood T cell repertoires in COVID-19. TCRdb's table, derived via immunoSEQ multiplex PCR, lists solely in-frame clones and lacks some. The sample carries about 15,000 clones, roughly 79% recorded once. The sample was peripheral blood. These receptors all stem from a man aged 65-85 years with active or convalescent COVID-19.

V gene TRBV11-3 combines with J gene TRBJ2-1; D might be TRBD1 (5 bases). The V end lost 6 bases, the J end lost 8 bases, and 11 bases lay between the germline ends. Germline V gene sequence: CDR1 SGHNT, CDR2 YENEEA. The CDR3 contains 12 residues. CDR3 protein: CASSPQGYEQFF. The DNA for the CDR3 is TGTGCCAGCAGTCCCCAGGGCTATGAGCAGTTCTTC.

This rearrangement joins TRBV4-1 to TRBJ2-3; possibly TRBD2 for D (5 bases). Germline V CDR1 and CDR2: MGHRA, YSYEKL. The CDR3 is 16 residues long. V lost 0 bases and J lost 0, with 10 bases in between. For the CDR3, the DNA is TGCGCCAGCAGCCAAGATTTGGACTGGAGCACAGATACGCAGTATTTT. It encodes CASSQDLDWSTDTQYF.

This chain uses TRBV30 with TRBJ2-3; D may be TRBD1 (5 bases). V dropped 2 bases and J dropped 2 bases, with 17 bases sitting between them. CDR1 and CDR2 from the germline V gene are GTSNPN and SVGIG (reference sequence). This CDR3 region has 16 residues. The CDR3 DNA sequence: TGTGCCTGGAGTTCCACCACCACAGGCTTCACAGATACGCAGTATTTT. Translation: CAWSSTTTGFTDTQYF.

This chain connects TRBV5-4 to TRBJ2-1; 7 positions agree with TRBD2. The CDR3 is 14 residues long. The germline CDR1 and CDR2 sequences are SGHNT and YYREEE (reference sequence). V lost 4 bases to trimming and J lost 6 bases; unmatched junction nucleotides: 7. The CDR3: CASSPNSGFNEQFF. CDR3 coding DNA: TGTGCCAGCAGCCCCAATAGCGGGTTCAATGAGCAGTTCTTC.

The chain recombines TRBV5-6 with TRBJ1-2; D gene unclear. V lost 0 bases and J 7 bases, leaving 7 bases between the germline ends. CDR1 is SGHDT and CDR2 is YYEEEE in the germline V gene. The CDR3 contains 12 residues. The CDR3 DNA sequence: TGTGCCAGCAGCTTGGGCGCGTCTGGCTACACCTTC. It codes for CASSLGASGYTF.

This clone appeared a single time. The chain carries TRBV30 and TRBJ1-5; 11 positions match TRBD1. The CDR3 loop spans 16 amino acids. Germline CDR1 GTSNPN, CDR2 SVGIG (reference sequence). V shed 2 bases, J shed 3 bases, and the junction held 6 bases outside the gene matches. This CDR3 is CAWSKGTGGFNQPQHF. DNA of the CDR3: TGTGCCTGGAGTAAGGGGACAGGGGGTTTCAATCAGCCCCAGCATTTT.

This clone was seen more than once but under ten times. The chain joins TRBV27 to TRBJ2-2, with 9 bases aligning to TRBD1. Germline V CDR1 and CDR2: MNHEY, SMNVEV (reference sequence). After removal of 8 bases from V and 4 bases from J, the junction contained 5 bases not matched to a gene. The CDR3 covers 14 residues. This CDR3 is CASGRQGGTGELFF. The CDR3 DNA sequence: TGTGCCAGCGGACGACAGGGGGGCACCGGGGAGCTGTTTTTT.

This clone ranks as medium-sized. The gene calls are TRBV4-3 and TRBJ2-5, with TRBD2 as a possible D gene (6 bases). Trimming left V 2 bases short and J 4 bases short, with 14 bases between. Germline V CDR1 and CDR2: LGHNA, YSLEER. The CDR3 contains 15 residues. CDR3 coding DNA: TGCGCCAGCAGCCAAACTATTGAGGGAGGAGAGACCCAGTACTTC. Its protein product is CASSQTIEGGETQYF.

V usage is TRBV19 and J usage is TRBJ1-6; 7 nucleotides align to TRBD1. From germline, CDR1 is LNHDA and CDR2 SQIVND (reference sequence). The V gene end was trimmed by 4 bases and the J gene end by 9 bases; junction bases not matched to a gene: 6. The CDR3 length is 14 residues. The CDR3 reads CASSTTTGSSPLHF. The CDR3 nucleotides are TGTGCCAGTAGTACGACGACAGGGTCTTCACCCCTCCACTTT. The full variable domain, in which reference TRBV19 and TRBJ1-6 provide the parts outside the CDR3, is DGGITQSPKYLFRKEGQNVTLSCEQNLNHDAMYWYRQDPGQGLRLIYYSQIVNDFQKGDIAEGYSVSREKKESFPLTVTSAQKNPTAFYLCASSTTTGSSPLHFGNGTRLTVT.

The rearrangement uses TRBV5-6 and TRBJ1-2; TRBD1 agrees at 8 bases. The trim removed 4 bases at V and 3 bases at J, leaving 5 bases unmatched. The V gene's germline CDR1 is SGHDT and CDR2 YYEEEE. CDR3 length: 14 residues. The CDR3: CASSPGGVYYGYTF. DNA of the CDR3: TGTGCCAGCAGCCCAGGGGGCGTCTACTATGGCTACACCTTC.

This clone was counted a few times. CDR3 coding DNA: TGTGCCAGCTCGCCGACAGGGGACTATGGCTACACCTTC. Translated, it gives CASSPTGDYGYTF. The V and J genes are TRBV18 and TRBJ1-2, with 8 bases lining up with TRBD1. Per the germline V gene, CDR1 is KGHSH and CDR2 is LQKENI. CDR3 length: 13 residues. V was pared by 6 bases and J by 3 bases, with 3 bases of the junction left unmatched.

The chain recombines TRBV11-2 with TRBJ2-3, with a weak D call TRBD1 (6 bases). The CDR3 runs to 17 residues. Trimming stripped 1 base from V and 3 bases from J, with 17 bases between. The germline CDR1 and CDR2 sequences are SGHAT and FQNNGV. CDR3 nucleotides: TGTGCCAGCAGCTTAGTAGTAGACAGGCGTGCTACAGATACGCAGTATTTT. Its protein product is CASSLVVDRRATDTQYF. The whole variable domain, remainder taken from reference TRBV11-2 and TRBJ2-3, is EAGVAQSPRYKIIEKRQSVAFWCNPISGHATLYWYQQILGQGPKLLIQFQNNGVVDDSQLPKDRFSAERLKGVDSTLKIQPAKLEDSAVYLCASSLVVDRRATDTQYFGPGTRLTVL.

This clone was counted a single time. The rearrangement uses TRBV5-1 and TRBJ2-2, with 8 positions matching TRBD2. V gave up 0 bases and J gave up 6 bases; unmatched junction bases: 4. This CDR3 has 15 residues. Germline V gives CDR1 SGHRS, CDR2 YFSETQ. As DNA, the CDR3 is TGCGCCAGCAGCTTGGTCCTTAGCGGGGCCGGGGAGCTGTTTTTT. Protein: CASSLVLSGAGELFF.

The chain carries TRBV29-1 and TRBJ2-3, with 7 bases matching TRBD2. The CDR3 consists of 16 residues. The V and J ends lost 3 bases and 0 bases, in that order; junction bases with no gene match: 9. CDR1 is SQVTM and CDR2 is ANQGSEA in the germline V gene. CDR3 DNA sequence: TGCAGCGTTGAGGGGGGGTTCGTTACTAGCACAGATACGCAGTATTTT. Residues: CSVEGGFVTSTDTQYF.

The gene calls are TRBV28 and TRBJ1-2; tentatively, D is TRBD1 (5 bases). Germline V CDR1 and CDR2: MDHEN, SYDVKM. Trimming took off 6 bases at V and 4 bases at J, with 12 bases between the two ends. The CDR3 runs 13 residues. Here the CDR3 reads CASSPGGSYGYTF. The CDR3 DNA reads as TGTGCCAGCAGCCCCGGGGGATCCTATGGCTACACCTTC.

This clone is a singleton in its sample. This sequence joins TRBV6-5 and TRBJ1-2; 7 positions match TRBD1. CDR3 length: 15 amino acids. Germline-derived CDR1 and CDR2 are MNHEY and SVGAGI. V was clipped by 5 bases and J by 6 bases; unmatched bases: 12. The CDR3 is CASSRTGPRFDGYTF. CDR3 nucleotides: TGTGCCAGCAGTAGGACAGGACCCCGCTTCGATGGCTACACCTTC.

The chain's CDR3 is CASSQLAETQYF. CDR3 coding DNA: TGTGCCAGCAGCCAATTGGCAGAGACCCAGTACTTC. The chain is built from TRBV16 and TRBJ2-5; no definite D call. Trimming pared 1 base from V and 4 bases from J, leaving 4 bases between. The length of the CDR3 is 12 residues. CDR1 and CDR2 (germline): KGHSY, FQNENV.

J is TRBJ2-3 and V is TRBV19; a possible D gene is TRBD1 (5 bases). CDR3 length equals 15 residues. Looked up from germline, CDR1 is LNHDA and CDR2 is SQIVND (reference sequence). V was cut by 6 bases and J by 5 bases, with 18 bases left in between. For the CDR3, the DNA is TGTGCCAGTAGCACGACAGTAATCCGAGGAGATACGCAGTATTTT. Translation gives CASSTTVIRGDTQYF.

The CDR3 sequence: CASSQEVGADTQYF. The CDR3 nucleotides are TGTGCCAGCAGCCAAGAGGTGGGGGCCGATACGCAGTATTTT. The rearrangement links TRBV5-5 to TRBJ2-3, with D possibly TRBD1 on 6 matching bases. Germline V lookup: CDR1 SGHKS, CDR2 YYEKEE (reference sequence). This CDR3 has 14 residues. The V end lost 4 bases, the J end lost 6 bases, and 15 bases lay between the germline ends.

The CDR3 bases are TGTGCCAGCAACCCCAGGGGACGGATCAATCAGCCCCAGCATTTT. Translation: CASNPRGRINQPQHF. The J gene is TRBJ1-5, the V gene TRBV6-5; D possibly corresponds to TRBD1 (6 bases). Germline CDR1 and CDR2: MNHEY and SVGAGI. The CDR3 totals 15 residues. V was trimmed by 7 bases and J by 3 bases, leaving 16 bases between them.

By proportion, this clone is medium-sized (0.01 to 0.1%). The CDR3 bases are TGTGCCAGCAGCTTAGGGACTAGCGGGAGATACGAGCAGTACTTC. This sequence encodes CASSLGTSGRYEQYF. This chain links TRBV7-2 with TRBJ2-7; 13 positions match TRBD2. This CDR3 has 15 residues. V lost 1 base to trimming and J lost 4 bases; unmatched junction nucleotides: 1. Germline CDR1 SGHTA, CDR2 FQGNSA.

The CDR3 coding sequence is TGTGCCAGCAGCCGCACAGGGGCGCTCACTGAAGCTTTCTTT. Translating it yields CASSRTGALTEAFF. The gene calls are TRBV7-9 and TRBJ1-1, with 7 nucleotides matching TRBD1. V lost 5 bases and J lost 4; bases outside the gene matches: 7. This CDR3 is 14 amino acids long. The germline V gene has CDR1 SEHNR and CDR2 FQNEAQ (reference sequence).

CDR3 amino acids: CASSYQTAYEQYF. The CDR3 coding sequence is TGTGCCAGCAGCTACCAAACAGCCTACGAGCAGTACTTC. The V gene is TRBV13, the J gene TRBJ2-7; D is unclear. Trimming took 4 bases from V and 2 from J, leaving 9 bases between them. Germline loops: CDR1 PRHDT, CDR2 FYEKMQ (reference sequence). CDR3 length: 13 amino acids.

This clone has a single count. CDR3 residues: CASSLESGFSGNTIYF. CDR3 DNA sequence: TGCGCCAGCAGCTTGGAGAGCGGATTCTCTGGAAACACCATATATTTT. The chain has TRBV5-1 and TRBJ1-3; D is unclear. Deletions cut 0 bases from V and 0 bases from J, with 10 bases between. The CDR3 runs to 16 residues. CDR1 SGHRS and CDR2 YFSETQ come from the germline V gene.

This clone was recorded once. The CDR3 protein is CASSLGLRQINEQFF. The CDR3 DNA reads TGTGCCAGCAGCTTGGGGCTGCGACAGATAAATGAGCAGTTCTTC. The V gene is TRBV5-4, the J gene TRBJ2-1, with D maybe TRBD1 (5 bases). Germline CDR1 is SGHNT and CDR2 is YYREEE (reference sequence). Trimming took 0 bases from V and 7 from J, leaving 14 bases between them. This CDR3 is built from 15 residues.

The chain carries TRBV28 and TRBJ1-6, with D maybe TRBD1 (5 bases). Germline-derived CDR1 and CDR2 are MDHEN and SYDVKM. This CDR3 spans 13 amino acids. CDR3 nucleotide sequence: TGTGCTTCGGGGGGAGTCAGTAATTCACCCCTCCACTTT. Its protein is CASGGVSNSPLHF.

In its sample, this clone was seen a few times. J is TRBJ1-2 and V is TRBV4-3; D is uncertain. The CDR3 covers 15 residues. CDR1 is LGHNA, CDR2 YSLEER, per germline. V gave up 4 bases and J gave up 4 bases, with 16 bases separating them. The DNA for the CDR3 is TGCGCCAGCAGCCCAGACCAAAAATCCATCTATGGCTACACCTTC. As protein: CASSPDQKSIYGYTF.

The rearrangement uses TRBV28 and TRBJ2-3; 8 bases are shared with TRBD1. Germline loops: CDR1 MDHEN, CDR2 SYDVKM. Trimming took 1 base from V and 0 from J; bases not matched to a gene: 9. This CDR3 has 18 residues. The CDR3 here is CASSLSRGLGDSTDTQYF. The CDR3 DNA reads as TGTGCCAGCAGTTTATCCAGGGGGCTAGGGGATAGCACAGATACGCAGTATTTT.

This chain connects TRBV6-4 to TRBJ2-7; 7 bases line up with TRBD1. CDR3 length: 15 amino acids. V lost 6 bases, J lost 0 bases, and 8 bases stayed unmatched. Germline CDR1 MRHNA, CDR2 SNTAGT. The CDR3 here is CASSLEQGSSYEQYF. The CDR3 DNA reads as TGTGCCAGCAGCCTGGAACAGGGGAGCTCCTACGAGCAGTACTTC.

The V gene is TRBV19, the J gene TRBJ2-7, with 8 bases identical to TRBD1. CDR1 LNHDA and CDR2 SQIVND come from the germline V gene (reference sequence). This CDR3 has 13 residues. V dropped 5 bases and J dropped 5; count of bases not matched to a gene: 5. The CDR3 nucleotides are TGTGCCAGTAGTGCGCTGACAGGGGACGAGCAGTACTTC. Residues: CASSALTGDEQYF.

This chain uses TRBV6-5 with TRBJ2-3, with 9 nucleotides matching TRBD1. This CDR3 is 16 amino acids long. In germline, CDR1 is MNHEY, CDR2 SVGAGI. Germline trimming cut 3 bases from V and 4 bases from J; bases unmatched to any gene: 8. The CDR3 reads CASSYSRRQGADTQYF. CDR3 DNA: TGTGCCAGCAGTTATTCCAGACGACAGGGGGCAGATACGCAGTATTTT.

V usage is TRBV7-2 and J usage is TRBJ2-7; tentatively, D is TRBD1 (6 bases). The germline gives CDR1 SGHTA, CDR2 FQGNSA. Trimming pared 4 bases from V and 2 bases from J, leaving 15 bases between. This CDR3 contains 15 residues. CDR3 sequence: CASSSRGSGAYEQYF. In nucleotides, the CDR3 is TGTGCCAGCAGCTCCAGGGGTTCAGGTGCCTACGAGCAGTACTTC. The full variable domain, completed using reference TRBV7-2 and TRBJ2-7, is GAGVSQSPSNKVTEKGKDVELRCDPISGHTALYWYRQSLGQGLEFLIYFQGNSAPDKSGLPSDRFSAERTGGSVSTLTIQRTQQEDSAVYLCASSSRGSGAYEQYFGPGTRLTVT.